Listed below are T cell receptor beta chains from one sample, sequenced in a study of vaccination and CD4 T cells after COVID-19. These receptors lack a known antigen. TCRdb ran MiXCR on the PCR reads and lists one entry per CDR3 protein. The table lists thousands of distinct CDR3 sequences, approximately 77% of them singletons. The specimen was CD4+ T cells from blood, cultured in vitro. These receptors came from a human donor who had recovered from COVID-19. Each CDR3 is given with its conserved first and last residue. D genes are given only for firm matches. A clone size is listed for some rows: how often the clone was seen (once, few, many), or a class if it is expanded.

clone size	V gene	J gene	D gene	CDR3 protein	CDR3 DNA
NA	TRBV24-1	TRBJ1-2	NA	CATSDSSQGGYTF	TGTGCCACCAGTGATTCCAGTCAGGGTGGCTACACCTTC
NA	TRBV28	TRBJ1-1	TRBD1	CASSTGASRVAFF	TGTGCCAGCAGTACAGGGGCGAGCAGAGTGGCTTTCTTT
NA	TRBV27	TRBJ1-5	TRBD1	CASRARQGHQPQHF	TGTGCCAGCAGGGCCCGACAGGGGCATCAGCCCCAGCATTTT
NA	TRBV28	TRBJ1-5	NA	CASSLGDQANRPQHF	TGTGCCAGCAGTTTAGGGGACCAGGCTAATCGGCCCCAGCATTTT
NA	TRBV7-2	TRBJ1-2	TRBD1	CASSFPTGGASSYGYTF	TGTGCCAGCAGCTTTCCAACAGGGGGCGCGAGTAGCTATGGCTACACCTTC
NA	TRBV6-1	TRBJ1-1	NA	CASRRTVNTEAFF	TGTGCCAGCAGGCGGACAGTGAACACTGAAGCTTTCTTT
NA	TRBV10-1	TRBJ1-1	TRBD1	CASSSVGETGDEAFF	TGCGCCAGCAGTAGCGTCGGGGAAACAGGGGACGAAGCTTTCTTT
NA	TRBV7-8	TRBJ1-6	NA	CASSLGIRFGNSPLHF	TGTGCCAGCAGCTTAGGTATCAGGTTCGGGAATTCACCCCTCCACTTT
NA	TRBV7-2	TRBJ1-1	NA	CASSWYTGEGRAFF	TGTGCCAGCAGCTGGTACACGGGGGAGGGTCGAGCTTTCTTT
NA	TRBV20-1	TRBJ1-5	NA	CSGAPGRNQPQHF	TGCAGTGGGGCCCCGGGTCGAAATCAGCCCCAGCATTTT
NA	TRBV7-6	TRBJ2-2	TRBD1	CASSDGTGANTGELFF	TGTGCCAGCAGTGACGGGACAGGGGCGAACACCGGGGAGCTGTTTTTT
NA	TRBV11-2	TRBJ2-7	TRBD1	CASSLLQGEQYF	TGTGCCAGCAGCTTACTACAGGGGGAGCAGTACTTC
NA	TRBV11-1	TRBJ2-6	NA	CASSQLRVNSGANVLTF	TGTGCCAGCAGCCAACTCCGGGTTAACTCTGGGGCCAACGTCCTGACTTTC
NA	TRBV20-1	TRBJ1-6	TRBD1	CSATDRSSYNSPLHF	TGCAGTGCTACGGACAGGAGCTCCTATAATTCACCCCTCCACTTT
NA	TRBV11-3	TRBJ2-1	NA	CASSGRGRARNEQFF	TGTGCCAGCAGCGGCAGGGGTAGGGCTAGGAATGAGCAGTTCTTC
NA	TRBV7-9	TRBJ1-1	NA	CASSLSGSTEAFF	TGTGCCAGCAGCTTAAGTGGGAGCACTGAAGCTTTCTTT
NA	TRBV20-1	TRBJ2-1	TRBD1	CSAPTGAGSYNEQFF	TGCAGTGCACCGACAGGGGCAGGGTCCTACAATGAGCAGTTCTTC
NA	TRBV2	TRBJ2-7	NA	CASSDQQGGLYEQYF	TGTGCCAGCAGTGACCAGCAGGGAGGCCTCTACGAGCAGTACTTC
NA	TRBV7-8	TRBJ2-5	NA	CASSFQPVLYQETQYF	TGTGCCAGCAGCTTTCAGCCCGTGCTGTACCAAGAGACCCAGTACTTC
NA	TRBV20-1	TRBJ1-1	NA	CSARGGEGRATEAFF	TGCAGTGCTAGAGGAGGGGAAGGGAGGGCCACTGAAGCTTTCTTT
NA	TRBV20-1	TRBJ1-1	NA	CSARDEGGKAFF	TGCAGTGCTAGAGATGAGGGGGGCAAGGCTTTCTTT
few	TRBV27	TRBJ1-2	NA	CASSGSVGTLNYYGYTF	TGTGCCAGCAGTGGGTCTGTGGGCACCCTAAATTACTATGGCTACACCTTC
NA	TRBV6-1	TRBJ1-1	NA	CASSEVPRGMNTEAFF	TGTGCCAGCAGTGAAGTCCCACGGGGCATGAACACTGAAGCTTTCTTT
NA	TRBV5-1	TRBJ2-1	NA	CASSLELRRGNEQFF	TGCGCCAGCAGCTTGGAGTTGAGGAGGGGCAATGAGCAGTTCTTC
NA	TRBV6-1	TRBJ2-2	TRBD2	CASRRSGTYTGELFF	TGTGCCAGCAGACGAAGCGGGACCTACACCGGGGAGCTGTTTTTT
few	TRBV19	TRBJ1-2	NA	CASGDGYTF	TGTGCCAGTGGGGATGGCTACACCTTC
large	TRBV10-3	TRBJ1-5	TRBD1	CAISPDRDNQPQHF	TGTGCCATCAGCCCGGACAGGGATAATCAGCCCCAGCATTTT
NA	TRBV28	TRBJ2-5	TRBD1	CASTQDRDQETQYF	TGTGCCAGCACTCAAGACAGGGACCAAGAGACCCAGTACTTC
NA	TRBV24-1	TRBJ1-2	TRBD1	CATSDSRTGVDYGYTF	TGTGCCACCAGTGATTCCCGGACAGGGGTTGACTATGGCTACACCTTC
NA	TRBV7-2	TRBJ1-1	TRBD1	CASSLARGQANTEAFF	TGTGCCAGCAGCTTAGCGAGAGGACAGGCAAACACTGAAGCTTTCTTT
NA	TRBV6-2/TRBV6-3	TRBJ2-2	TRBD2	CASSYLAAGVGIGELFF	TGTGCCAGCAGTTACTTGGCAGCGGGAGTGGGGATCGGGGAGCTGTTTTTT
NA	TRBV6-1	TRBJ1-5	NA	CASRGDGGRQPQHF	TGTGCCAGCAGGGGCGACGGGGGGCGTCAGCCCCAGCATTTT
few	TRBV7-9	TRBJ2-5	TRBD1	CASSLGTGRGETQYF	TGTGCCAGCAGCTTAGGGACAGGGCGGGGAGAGACCCAGTACTTC
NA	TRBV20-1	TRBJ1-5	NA	CSASRSNQPQHF	TGCAGTGCTAGCCGGTCAAATCAGCCCCAGCATTTT
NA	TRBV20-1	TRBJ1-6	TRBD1	CSARPTGGAHSPLHF	TGCAGTGCTAGACCGACAGGGGGCGCGCATTCACCCCTCCACTTT
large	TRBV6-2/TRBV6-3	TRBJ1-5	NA	CASSSPRGSNQPQHF	TGTGCCAGCAGTTCCCCCCGGGGTAGCAATCAGCCCCAGCATTTT
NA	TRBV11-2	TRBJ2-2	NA	CASSSRVARGGTGELFF	TGTGCCAGCAGCTCTAGGGTGGCCCGGGGAGGCACCGGGGAGCTGTTTTTT
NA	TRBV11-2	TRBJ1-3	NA	CASSLEGRAGNTIYF	TGTGCCAGCAGCTTAGAGGGCAGGGCCGGAAACACCATATATTTT
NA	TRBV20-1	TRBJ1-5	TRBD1	CSARRDRSGQPQHF	TGCAGTGCTAGAAGGGACAGGTCGGGTCAGCCCCAGCATTTT
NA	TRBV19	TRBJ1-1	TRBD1	CASSTGTGGTEAFF	TGTGCCAGTAGTACCGGGACAGGGGGCACTGAAGCTTTCTTT
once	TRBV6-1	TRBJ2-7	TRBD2	CASRPSGTYEQYF	TGTGCCAGCCGGCCTAGCGGCACCTACGAGCAGTACTTC
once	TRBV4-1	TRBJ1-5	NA	CASSQDGRVEYQPQHF	TGCGCCAGCAGCCAAGATGGCCGGGTCGAATATCAGCCCCAGCATTTT
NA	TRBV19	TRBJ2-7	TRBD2	CASSRRTSGAVHEQYF	TGTGCCAGTAGTCGGAGGACTAGCGGGGCCGTTCACGAGCAGTACTTC
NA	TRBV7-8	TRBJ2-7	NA	CASSYLLGPYEQYF	TGTGCCAGCAGCTACCTCTTAGGACCCTACGAGCAGTACTTC
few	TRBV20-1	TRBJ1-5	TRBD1	CSAREGGFSNQPQHF	TGCAGTGCTAGAGAAGGGGGCTTTAGCAATCAGCCCCAGCATTTT
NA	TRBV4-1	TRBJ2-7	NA	CASSQDRVGTYEQYF	TGCGCCAGCAGCCAAGATAGGGTCGGTACCTACGAGCAGTACTTC
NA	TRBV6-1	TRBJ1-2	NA	CASASLYGYTF	TGTGCCAGCGCTTCACTCTATGGCTACACCTTC
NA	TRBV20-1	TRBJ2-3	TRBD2	CSASPGLVRRDTQYF	TGCAGTGCTAGCCCCGGACTAGTGAGAAGAGATACGCAGTATTTT
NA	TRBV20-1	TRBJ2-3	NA	CSARKPSTDTQYF	TGCAGTGCCCGCAAGCCTAGCACAGATACGCAGTATTTT
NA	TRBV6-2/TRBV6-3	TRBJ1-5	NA	CASRADFSTGYSNQPQHF	TGTGCCAGCAGAGCAGATTTTTCTACAGGGTATAGCAATCAGCCCCAGCATTTT
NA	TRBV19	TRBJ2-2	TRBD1	CASRQGVRTGELFF	TGTGCCAGTAGGCAGGGGGTGCGGACCGGGGAGCTGTTTTTT
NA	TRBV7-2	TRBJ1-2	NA	CASSPDRLGYTF	TGTGCCAGCAGCCCAGACAGACTTGGCTACACCTTC
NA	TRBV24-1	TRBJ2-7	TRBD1	CATKTGILYEQYF	TGTGCCACCAAGACAGGGATTTTGTACGAGCAGTACTTC
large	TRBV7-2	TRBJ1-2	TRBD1	CASSPRQGLTSNYGYTF	TGTGCCAGCAGCCCGAGACAGGGACTCACCTCTAACTATGGCTACACCTTC
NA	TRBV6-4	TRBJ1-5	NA	CASSSQWGPLYSNQPQHF	TGTGCCAGCAGCTCCCAATGGGGTCCCCTATATAGCAATCAGCCCCAGCATTTT
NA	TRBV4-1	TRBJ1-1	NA	CASSRKGLYETEAFF	TGCGCCAGCAGCCGAAAGGGACTTTATGAAACTGAAGCTTTCTTT
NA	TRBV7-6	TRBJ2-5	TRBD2	CASSSGLAKQETQYF	TGTGCCAGCAGCTCGGGACTAGCCAAACAAGAGACCCAGTACTTC
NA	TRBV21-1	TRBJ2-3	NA	CASSKVEGMMADTQYF	TGTGCCAGCAGCAAAGTTGAGGGAATGATGGCAGATACGCAGTATTTT
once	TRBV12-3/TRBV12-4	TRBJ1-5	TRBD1	CASSLTGRNQPQHF	TGTGCCAGCAGTCTGACAGGGCGCAATCAGCCCCAGCATTTT